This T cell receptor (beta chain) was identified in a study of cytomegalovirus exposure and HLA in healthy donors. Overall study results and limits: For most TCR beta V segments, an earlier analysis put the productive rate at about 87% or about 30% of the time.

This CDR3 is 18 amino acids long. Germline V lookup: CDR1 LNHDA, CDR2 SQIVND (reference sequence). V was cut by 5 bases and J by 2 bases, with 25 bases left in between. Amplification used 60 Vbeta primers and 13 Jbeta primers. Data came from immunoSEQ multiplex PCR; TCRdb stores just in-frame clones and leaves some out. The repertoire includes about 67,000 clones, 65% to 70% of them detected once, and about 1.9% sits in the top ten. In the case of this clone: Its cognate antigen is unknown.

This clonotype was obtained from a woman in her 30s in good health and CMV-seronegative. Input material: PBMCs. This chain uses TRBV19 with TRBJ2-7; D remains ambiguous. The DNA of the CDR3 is TGTGCCAGTAGTTCATCGCCGGTTGACTCACGATCGCCCTACGAGCAGTACTTC. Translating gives CASSSSPVDSRSPYEQYF.